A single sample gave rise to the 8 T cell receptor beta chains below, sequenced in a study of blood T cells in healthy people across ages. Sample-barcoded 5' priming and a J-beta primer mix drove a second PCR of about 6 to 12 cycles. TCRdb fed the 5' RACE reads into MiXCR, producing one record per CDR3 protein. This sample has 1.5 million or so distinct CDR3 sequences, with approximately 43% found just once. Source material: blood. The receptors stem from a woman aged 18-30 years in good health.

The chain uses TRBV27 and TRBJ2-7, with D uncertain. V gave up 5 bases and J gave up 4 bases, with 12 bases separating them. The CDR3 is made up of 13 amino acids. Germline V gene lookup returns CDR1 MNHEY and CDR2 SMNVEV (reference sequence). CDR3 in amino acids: CASSPYSAYEQYF. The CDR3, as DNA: TGTGCCAGCAGTCCGTACAGCGCATACGAGCAGTACTTC.

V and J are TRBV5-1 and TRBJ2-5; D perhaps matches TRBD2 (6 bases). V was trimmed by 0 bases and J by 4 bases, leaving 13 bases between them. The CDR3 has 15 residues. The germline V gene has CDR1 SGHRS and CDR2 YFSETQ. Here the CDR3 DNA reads TGCGCCAGCAGCTTGGCGGTTAGCGGCGGAGAGACCCAGTACTTC. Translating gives CASSLAVSGGETQYF.

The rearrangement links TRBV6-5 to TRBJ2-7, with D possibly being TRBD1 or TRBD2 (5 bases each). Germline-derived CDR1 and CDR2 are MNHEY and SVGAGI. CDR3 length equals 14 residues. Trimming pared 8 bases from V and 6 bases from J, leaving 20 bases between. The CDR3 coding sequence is TGTGCCAGCCAGCTAGCTCATACCCAGGGCGAGCAGTACTTC. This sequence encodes CASQLAHTQGEQYF.

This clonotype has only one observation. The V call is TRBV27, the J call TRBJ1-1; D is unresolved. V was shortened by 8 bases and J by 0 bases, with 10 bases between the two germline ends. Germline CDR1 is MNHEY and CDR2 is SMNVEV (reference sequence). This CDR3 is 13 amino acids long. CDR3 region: CASGLVMNTEAFF. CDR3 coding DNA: TGTGCCAGCGGTCTAGTCATGAACACTGAAGCTTTCTTT.

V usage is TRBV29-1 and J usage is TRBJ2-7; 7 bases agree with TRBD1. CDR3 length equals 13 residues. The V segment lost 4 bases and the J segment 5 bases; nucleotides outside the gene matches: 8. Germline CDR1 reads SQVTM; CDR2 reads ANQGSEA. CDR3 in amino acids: CSVVGGTGDEQYF. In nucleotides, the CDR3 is TGCAGCGTTGTAGGAGGCACAGGGGACGAGCAGTACTTC.

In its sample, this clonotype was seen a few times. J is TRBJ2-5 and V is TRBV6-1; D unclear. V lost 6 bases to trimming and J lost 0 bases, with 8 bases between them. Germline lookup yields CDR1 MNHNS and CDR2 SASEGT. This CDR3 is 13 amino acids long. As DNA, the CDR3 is TGTGCCAGCAGGCTACAGAACCAAGAGACCCAGTACTTC. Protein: CASRLQNQETQYF.

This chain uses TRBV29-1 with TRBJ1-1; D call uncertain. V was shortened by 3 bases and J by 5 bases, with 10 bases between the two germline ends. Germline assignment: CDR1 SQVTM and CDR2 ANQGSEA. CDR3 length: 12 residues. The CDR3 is CSVEDGLTEAFF. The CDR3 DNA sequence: TGCAGCGTTGAGGATGGGCTGACTGAAGCTTTCTTT.

CDR3 bases: TGTGCCAGCAGCATTACTAGCGGACGTTACAATGAGCAGTTCTTC. Translation gives CASSITSGRYNEQFF. The chain is built from TRBV7-6 and TRBJ2-1, with 8 positions matching TRBD2. Losses at the gene ends were 5 bases for V and 4 bases for J; bases not matched to a gene: 7. Per germline, CDR1 SGHVS and CDR2 FNYEAQ. The CDR3 has 15 residues.